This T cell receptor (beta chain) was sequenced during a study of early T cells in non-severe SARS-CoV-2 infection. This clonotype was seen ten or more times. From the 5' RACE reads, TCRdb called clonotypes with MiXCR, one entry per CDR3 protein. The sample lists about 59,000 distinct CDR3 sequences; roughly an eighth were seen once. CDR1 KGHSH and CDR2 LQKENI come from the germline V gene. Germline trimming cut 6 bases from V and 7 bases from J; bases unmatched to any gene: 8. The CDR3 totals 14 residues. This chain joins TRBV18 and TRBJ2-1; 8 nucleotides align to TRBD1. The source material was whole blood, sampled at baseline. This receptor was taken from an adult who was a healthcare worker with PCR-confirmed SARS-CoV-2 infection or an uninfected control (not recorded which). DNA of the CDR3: TGTGCCAGCTCTCCCAGACAGGGGAAGAATGAGCAGTTCTTC. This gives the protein CASSPRQGKNEQFF. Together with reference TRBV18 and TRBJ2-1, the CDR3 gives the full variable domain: NAGVMQNPRHLVRRRGQEARLRCSPMKGHSHVYWYRQLPEEGLKFMVYLQKENIIDESGMPKERFSAEFPKEGPSILRIQQVVRGDSAAYFCASSPRQGKNEQFFGPGTRLTVL.